Described below is a single T cell receptor (beta chain) sequence and its context. Its antigen is currently unknown. The sample belongs to a study of cytomegalovirus exposure and HLA in healthy donors. Findings and caveats of the study: A later analysis showed that HLA-associated TCR beta chains had undergone more clonal expansion than equally common others.

The PCR contained 60 Vbeta and 13 Jbeta primers. Assay used: immunoSEQ multiplex PCR; TCRdb lists only in-frame clones, some missing. Altogether about 180,000 clones are present, 82% being singletons, with the ten largest covering approximately 1.4%. The ends were cut back, 6 bases at V and 4 bases at J, with 13 bases in the middle. The CDR3 contains 13 residues. CDR1 and CDR2 (germline): SGDLS, YYNGEE. This clonotype was sampled from a man in his forties or fifties in good health and CMV-seronegative. The material sequenced was PBMCs. The chain uses TRBV9 and TRBJ1-2; the D gene is possibly TRBD1 (6 bases). The CDR3 bases are TGTGCCAGCACCCCCGGACAGTCCTATGGCTACACCTTC. Amino acid sequence: CASTPGQSYGYTF.